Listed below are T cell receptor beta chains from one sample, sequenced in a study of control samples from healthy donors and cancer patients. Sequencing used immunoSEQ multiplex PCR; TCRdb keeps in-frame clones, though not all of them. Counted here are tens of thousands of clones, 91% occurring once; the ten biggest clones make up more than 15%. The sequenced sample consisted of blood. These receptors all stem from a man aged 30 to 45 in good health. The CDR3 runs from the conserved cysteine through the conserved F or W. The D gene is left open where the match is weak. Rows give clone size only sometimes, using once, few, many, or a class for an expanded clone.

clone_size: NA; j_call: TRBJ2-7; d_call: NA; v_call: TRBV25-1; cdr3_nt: TGTGCCAGCAGCGGGACACCGTTCTACGAGCAGTACTTC; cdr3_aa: CASSGTPFYEQYF
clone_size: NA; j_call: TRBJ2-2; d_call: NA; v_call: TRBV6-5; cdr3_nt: TGTGCCAGCAGTTACAGGACACTAAACACCGGGGAGCTGTTTTTT; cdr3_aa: CASSYRTLNTGELFF
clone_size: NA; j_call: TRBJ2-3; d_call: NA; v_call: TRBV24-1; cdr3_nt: TGTGCCACCAGTGATATGGGAAGTCTCGGAGGAGCAGATACGCAGTATTTT; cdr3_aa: CATSDMGSLGGADTQYF
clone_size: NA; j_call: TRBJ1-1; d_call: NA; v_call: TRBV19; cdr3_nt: TGTGCCAGTAGTATGGAGAGGAGATACACTGAAGCTTTCTTT; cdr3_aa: CASSMERRYTEAFF
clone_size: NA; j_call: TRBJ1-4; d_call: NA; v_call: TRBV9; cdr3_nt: TGTGCCAGCAGCGTAGGTCTCGCAACTAATGAAAAACTGTTTTTT; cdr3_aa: CASSVGLATNEKLFF
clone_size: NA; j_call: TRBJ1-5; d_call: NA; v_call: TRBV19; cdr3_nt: TGTGCCAGTAGTCTCGGGACGGCGGGCAATCAGCCCCAGCATTTT; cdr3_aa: CASSLGTAGNQPQHF
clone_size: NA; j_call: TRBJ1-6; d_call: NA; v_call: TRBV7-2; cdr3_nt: TGTGCCAGCAGCTTAGAAGGGCGTAGTTCACCCCTCCACTTT; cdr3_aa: CASSLEGRSSPLHF
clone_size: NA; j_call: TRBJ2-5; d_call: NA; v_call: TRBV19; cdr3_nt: TGTGCCAGTAGTCATCCGGGACGTGGCCAGAAGGAGACCCAGTACTTC; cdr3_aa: CASSHPGRGQKETQYF
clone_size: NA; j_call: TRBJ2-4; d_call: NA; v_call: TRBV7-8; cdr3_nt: TGTGCCAGCAGCTGGGGTCTGGCGCAAAACATTCAGTACTTC; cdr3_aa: CASSWGLAQNIQYF
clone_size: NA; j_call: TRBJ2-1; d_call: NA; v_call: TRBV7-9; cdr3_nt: TGTGCCAGCAGCTCCCTTCGAGGAACGATCAATGAGCAGTTCTTC; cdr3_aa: CASSSLRGTINEQFF
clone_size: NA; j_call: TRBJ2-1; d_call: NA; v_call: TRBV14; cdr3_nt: TGTGCCAGCAGCCAGTGGCAGGGGCTATCCAATGAGCAGTTCTTC; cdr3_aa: CASSQWQGLSNEQFF
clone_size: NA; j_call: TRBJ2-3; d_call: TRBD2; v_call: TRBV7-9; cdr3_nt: TGTGCCAGCAGCTTGGGGGGGACTAGCGGCACAGATACGCAGTATTTT; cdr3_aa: CASSLGGTSGTDTQYF
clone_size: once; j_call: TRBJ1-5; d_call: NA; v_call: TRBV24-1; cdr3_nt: TGTGCCACCAGCCATAGCAATCAGCCCCAGCATTTT; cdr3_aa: CATSHSNQPQHF
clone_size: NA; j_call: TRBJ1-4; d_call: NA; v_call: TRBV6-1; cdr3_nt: TGTGCCAGCAGTGACCTCACACGTGCAACTAATGAAAAACTGTTTTTT; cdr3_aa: CASSDLTRATNEKLFF
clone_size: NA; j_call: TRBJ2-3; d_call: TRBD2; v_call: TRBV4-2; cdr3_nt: TGTGCCAGCAGCCAAGGGTCGGGGGGGGTAGATACGCAGTATTTT; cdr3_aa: CASSQGSGGVDTQYF
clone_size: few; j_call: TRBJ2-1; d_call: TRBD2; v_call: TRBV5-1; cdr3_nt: TGCGCCAGCAGCACACAACTAGCGGGAAGAGCTTTAGGGGCCTACAATGAGCAGTTCTTC; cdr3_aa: CASSTQLAGRALGAYNEQFF
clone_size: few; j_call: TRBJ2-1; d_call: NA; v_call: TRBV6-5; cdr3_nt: TGTGCCAGCAGTTATAAGGGTCAAATTAATGAGCAGTTCTTC; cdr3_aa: CASSYKGQINEQFF
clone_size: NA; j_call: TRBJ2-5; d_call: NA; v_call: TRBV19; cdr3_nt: TGTGCCAGTAGTATAGATTACGGGCAAGAGACCCAGTACTTC; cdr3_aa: CASSIDYGQETQYF
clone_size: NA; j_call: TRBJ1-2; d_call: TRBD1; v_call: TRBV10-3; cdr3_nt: TGTGCCATCAGTGAGCCGCCGACAGGGCAAGGATCTGTCTATGGCTACACCTTC; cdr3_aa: CAISEPPTGQGSVYGYTF
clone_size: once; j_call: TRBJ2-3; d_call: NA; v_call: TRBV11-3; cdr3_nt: TGTGCCAGCAGCGAATGGTTTTCATCCACAGATACGCAGTATTTT; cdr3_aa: CASSEWFSSTDTQYF
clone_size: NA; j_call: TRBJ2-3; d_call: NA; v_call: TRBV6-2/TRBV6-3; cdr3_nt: TGTGCCAGCAGTTACCCGCCAGATACGCAGTATTTT; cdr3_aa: CASSYPPDTQYF
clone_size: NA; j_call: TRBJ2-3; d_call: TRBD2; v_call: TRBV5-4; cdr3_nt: TGTGCCAGCAGCCAACTAGCGGGTGGCACAGATACGCAGTATTTT; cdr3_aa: CASSQLAGGTDTQYF
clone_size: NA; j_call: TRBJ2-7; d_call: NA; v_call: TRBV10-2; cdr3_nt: TGCGCCAGCAGTGAGTCGGGACTTAACTACGAGCAGTACTTC; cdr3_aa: CASSESGLNYEQYF
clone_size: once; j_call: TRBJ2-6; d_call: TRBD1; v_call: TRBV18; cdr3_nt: TGTGCCAGCTCGTCGGACAGGGCTGGGGCCAACGTCCTGACTTTC; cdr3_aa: CASSSDRAGANVLTF
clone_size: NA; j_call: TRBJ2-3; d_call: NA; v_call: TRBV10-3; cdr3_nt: TGTGCCATCAAAGGGACTCAACTCACAGATACGCAGTATTTT; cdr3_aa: CAIKGTQLTDTQYF
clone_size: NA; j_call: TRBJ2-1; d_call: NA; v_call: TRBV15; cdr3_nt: TGTGCCACCAGCAGAGAGAAGAAGGATTCGCAAATGCAGTTCTTC; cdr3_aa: CATSREKKDSQMQFF
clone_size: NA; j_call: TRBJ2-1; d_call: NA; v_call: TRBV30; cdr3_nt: TGTGCCTGTTTTGATTACAATGAGCAGTTCTTC; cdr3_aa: CACFDYNEQFF
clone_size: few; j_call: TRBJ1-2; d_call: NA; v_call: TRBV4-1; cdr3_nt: TGCGCCAGCAGCCAAGGGGATGGCTCGGGTGGCTACACCTTC; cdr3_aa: CASSQGDGSGGYTF
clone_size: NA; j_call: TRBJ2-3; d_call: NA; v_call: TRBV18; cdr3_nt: TGTGCCAGCTCACCAGTTCTAGACCCAGATACGCAGTATTTT; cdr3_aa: CASSPVLDPDTQYF
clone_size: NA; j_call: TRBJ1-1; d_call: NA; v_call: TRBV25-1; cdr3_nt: TGTGCCAGCAGTGACCCGAACACTGAAGCTTTCTTT; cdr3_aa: CASSDPNTEAFF
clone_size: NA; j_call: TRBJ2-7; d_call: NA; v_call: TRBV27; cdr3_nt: TGTGCCAGCAGTTCAGCCCCATTAGGGGAGACCTACGAGCAGTACTTC; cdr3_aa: CASSSAPLGETYEQYF
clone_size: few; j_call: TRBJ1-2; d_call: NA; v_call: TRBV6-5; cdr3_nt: TGTGCCAGCACCGACAGGCCTGACTATGGCTACACCTTC; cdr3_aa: CASTDRPDYGYTF
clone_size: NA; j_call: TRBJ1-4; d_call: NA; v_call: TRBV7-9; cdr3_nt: TGTGCCAGCAGCTTAGACGGGACCGCAACTAATGAAAAACTGTTTTTT; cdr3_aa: CASSLDGTATNEKLFF
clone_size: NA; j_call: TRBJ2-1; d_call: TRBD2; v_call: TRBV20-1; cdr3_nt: TGCAGTGCTAGTCACCCTAGCGGGAGGAACCACAATGAGCAGTTCTTC; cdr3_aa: CSASHPSGRNHNEQFF
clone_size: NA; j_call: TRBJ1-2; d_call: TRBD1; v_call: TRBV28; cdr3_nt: TGTGCCAGCAGTCCTTCGACAGGGCCAACTAACTATGGCTACACCTTC; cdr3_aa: CASSPSTGPTNYGYTF
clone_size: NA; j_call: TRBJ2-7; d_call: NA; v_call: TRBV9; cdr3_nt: TGTGCCAGCAGCGTAGAACAGGTAGCCTACGAGCAGTACTTC; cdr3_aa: CASSVEQVAYEQYF
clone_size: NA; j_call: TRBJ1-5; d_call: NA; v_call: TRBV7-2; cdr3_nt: TGTGCCAGCAGCCTACAGGGAGAGCAGCCCCAGCATTTT; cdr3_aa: CASSLQGEQPQHF
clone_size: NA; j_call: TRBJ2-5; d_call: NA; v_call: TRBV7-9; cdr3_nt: TGTGCCAGCAGCCCCCTTGGGGAGGTTGACCAAGAGACCCAGTACTTC; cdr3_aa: CASSPLGEVDQETQYF
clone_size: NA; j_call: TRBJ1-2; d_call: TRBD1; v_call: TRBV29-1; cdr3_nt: TGCAGCGTTTACAGGGGCCCCCTCGGCTACACCTTC; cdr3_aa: CSVYRGPLGYTF
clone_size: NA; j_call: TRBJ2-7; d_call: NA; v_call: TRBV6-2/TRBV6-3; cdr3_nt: TGTGCCAGCAGTTACGGCAGGGATCGAAGGCTCGAGCAGTACTTC; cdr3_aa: CASSYGRDRRLEQYF
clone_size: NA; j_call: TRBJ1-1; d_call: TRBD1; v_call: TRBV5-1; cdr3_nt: TGCGCCAGCAGCGAGGGACAGGGGAACACTGAAGCTTTCTTT; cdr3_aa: CASSEGQGNTEAFF
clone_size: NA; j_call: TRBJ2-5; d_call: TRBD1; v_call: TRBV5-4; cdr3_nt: TGTGCCAGCAGCTTAAGAAAGGGGGCTTGGGAGACCCAGTACTTC; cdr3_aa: CASSLRKGAWETQYF